This TCR beta chain is drawn from a study of shared T cell receptors in the human thymus. Germline loops: CDR1 SNHLY, CDR2 FYNNEI. The CDR3 covers 18 residues. V lost 0 bases, J lost 8 bases, and 12 bases stayed unmatched. The method was immunoSEQ multiplex PCR; TCRdb's version includes in-frame clones alone and lacks a portion of them. The table records under 850,000 clones, approximately 87% of them present only once. These same data were also listed under a study on human thymus T cells.

The TCR sequence derives from a boy under two years old with a congenital heart defect. The rearrangement joins TRBV2 to TRBJ2-1; TRBD2 matches at 11 bases. The sample consisted of thymocytes. As DNA, the CDR3 is TGTGCCAGCAGTGAAGCGCAAGGGATAGCGGGAGGGCCCGATGAGCAGTTCTTC. Its translation is CASSEAQGIAGGPDEQFF.